Below, 7 T cell receptor beta chains from the same sample are listed, as sequenced in a study of cytomegalovirus exposure and HLA in healthy donors. The PCR employed 60 Vbeta primers together with 13 Jbeta primers. TCRdb's table, derived via immunoSEQ multiplex PCR, lists solely in-frame clones and lacks some. This sample carries around 150,000 clones, about 75% of them seen once, and the ten largest clones take 4.9%. The sample consisted of PBMCs. These receptor sequences come from a male donor in good health and CMV-seronegative.

This chain links TRBV6-1 with TRBJ1-1; TRBD1 matches 7 bases. The ends lost 5 bases at V and 3 bases at J; junction bases unmatched: 6. The CDR3 runs 14 residues. Germline V gives CDR1 MNHNS, CDR2 SASEGT. The DNA of the CDR3 is TGTGCCAGCAGTCTGGGACAGTCGGACACTGAAGCTTTCTTT. Translation: CASSLGQSDTEAFF.

This clone was counted only a few times. The J gene is TRBJ2-7, the V gene TRBV6-5; D remains ambiguous. CDR3 length equals 13 residues. Per germline, CDR1 MNHEY and CDR2 SVGAGI. V lost 2 bases, J lost 2 bases, and 7 bases lay in between. Here the CDR3 reads CASSYGKTYEQYF. CDR3 DNA: TGTGCCAGCAGTTACGGCAAGACCTACGAGCAGTACTTC.

The genes are TRBV28 and TRBJ1-1, with 10 bases matching TRBD1. This CDR3 spans 17 amino acids. After removal of 3 bases from V and 4 bases from J, the junction contained 11 bases not matched to a gene. Germline V gene sequence: CDR1 MDHEN, CDR2 SYDVKM. DNA of the CDR3: TGTGCCAGCAGTTTGACAGGGGGCCTCGGGTATGGCACTGAAGCTTTCTTT. Amino acids: CASSLTGGLGYGTEAFF.

J is TRBJ2-6 and V is TRBV18; possibly TRBD1 for D (6 bases). Looked up from germline, CDR1 is KGHSH and CDR2 is LQKENI. V shed 6 bases and J shed 3 bases, with 18 bases lying between them. The CDR3 is made up of 17 amino acids. The CDR3 here is CASSPFFRGVGANVLTF. The CDR3 nucleotides are TGTGCCAGCTCCCCCTTTTTCAGGGGCGTTGGGGCCAACGTCCTGACTTTC.

This clone occurred a few times. The chain couples TRBV7-2 to TRBJ2-3; D ambiguous. This CDR3 region has 12 residues. Germline V gene sequence: CDR1 SGHTA, CDR2 FQGNSA. Trimming cost V 2 bases and J 6 bases, with 6 bases left between them. The DNA of the CDR3 is TGTGCCAGCAGCTTAATGAGGGATACGCAGTATTTT. Its protein is CASSLMRDTQYF.

This rearrangement joins TRBV4-3 to TRBJ2-1, with TRBD2 identical over 7 bases. This CDR3 region has 16 residues. Germline V gives CDR1 LGHNA, CDR2 YSLEER. With V trimmed by 0 bases and J by 4 bases, 6 bases remained unmatched. CDR3 nucleotide sequence: TGCGCCAGCAGCCAAGACGCGGGAGTACGGTACAATGAGCAGTTCTTC. Residues: CASSQDAGVRYNEQFF.

This chain joins TRBV6-1 and TRBJ1-1; D gene unclear. Trimming cost V 6 bases and J 1 base, with 15 bases left between them. The CDR3 sequence is 15 residues long. Germline V gene data show CDR1 as MNHNS and CDR2 as SASEGT. CDR3 protein: CASSLLFGGNTEAFF. The CDR3 DNA sequence: TGTGCCAGCAGCCTCCTGTTTGGAGGGAACACTGAAGCTTTCTTT.